This T cell receptor (beta chain) is from a study of beta chain features in type 1 diabetes. About the research overall: Healthy donors resembled patients in age, gender and cell yields. All of the samples together had over 90 million sorted cells examined. Overall study results and limits: The similarity of naive, central memory and Treg TCRB repertoires appeared greater among patients than among healthy donors.

Every isolated RNA sample was fully reverse transcribed, so sequencing captured expressed TCRB transcripts. Method: immunoSEQ multiplex PCR; TCRdb's copy keeps in-frame clones and lacks some. Counted here are about 340,000 clones, 6.5% to 10% occurring once; the ten biggest clones make up 0.44%. This clone was seen only a few times. Its antigen is as yet unknown. V dropped 4 bases and J dropped 1 base, with 4 bases sitting between them. The CDR3 has 12 amino acids. CDR1 and CDR2 from the germline V gene are KGHSH and LQKENI. Sequenced: central memory CD4+ T cells from blood. The genes are TRBV18 and TRBJ1-1, with D unclear. The TCR comes from a woman in her late teens or twenties in good health. CDR3 nucleotides: TGTGCCAGCTCACAACAGAACACTGAAGCTTTCTTT. Protein: CASSQQNTEAFF.